This TCR beta chain was sequenced in a study of T cell responses to AZD1222 COVID-19 vaccine. The study's findings and limits: Donors skewed white British and female; clonal diversity was possibly underestimated. A reported finding is that nearly half of spike-specific TCRs target unmutated variant regions.

Assay used: immunoSEQ multiplex PCR; TCRdb lists only in-frame clones, some missing. The sample shows fewer than 110,000 clones, approximately 84% of them seen only once. Worth noting for this clone: Antigen specificity is unknown.

The CDR3 has 15 amino acids. CDR1 MNHEY and CDR2 SVGEGT come from the germline V gene. With V trimmed by 6 bases and J by 9 bases, 13 bases remained unmatched. This sequence originates from an adult in good health. This specimen was peripheral blood, taken on day 0 of AZD1222 vaccination. The chain links TRBV6-2 or TRBV6-3 to TRBJ2-7, with 11 bases fitting TRBD2. The CDR3 DNA reads as TGTGCCAGCAGACCTAATACTAGCGGGAGTACGGGGCAGTACTTC. This gives the protein CASRPNTSGSTGQYF.